Listed below are T cell receptor beta chains from one sample, sequenced in a study of shared clonotypes between healthy human individuals. The table came from immunoSEQ multiplex PCR; TCRdb's copy has only in-frame clones and leaves some out. This table has roughly 490,000 clones, around 79% appearing once. Sequenced: PBMCs. These receptor sequences come from a woman in her thirties or forties in good health. Some clones in this sample may be carry-over from other donors' samples. Each CDR3 is given with its conserved first and last residue. The order of the fields is J gene, V gene, D gene, clone size, CDR3 protein, CDR3 DNA. The D gene is left open where the match is weak. The size entry is marked missing in some rows and otherwise reads once, few, many or a size class.

TRBJ2-3 TRBV11-3 TRBD1 NA CASSHPDRATDTQYF TGTGCCAGCAGCCACCCCGACAGGGCCACAGATACGCAGTATTTT
TRBJ1-3 TRBV28 NA many CASSRLGGYTYHSSGNTIYF TGTGCCAGCAGTCGACTAGGAGGGTATACCTATCATTCCTCTGGAAACACCATATATTTT
TRBJ2-2 TRBV28 NA NA CASSLTPGVGTGELFF TGTGCCAGCAGTTTAACACCGGGAGTTGGAACCGGGGAGCTGTTTTTT
TRBJ1-6 TRBV11-2 NA NA CASSLETGSYNSPLHF TGTGCCAGCAGCTTGGAGACAGGATCATATAATTCACCCCTCCACTTT
TRBJ1-2 TRBV18 NA few CASSPRQDAYGYTF TGTGCCAGCTCACCCCGACAGGACGCCTATGGCTACACCTTC
TRBJ2-7 TRBV6-4 TRBD1 few CASSPTGGYEQYF TGTGCCAGCAGTCCGACAGGGGGCTACGAGCAGTACTTC
TRBJ2-7 TRBV7-7 TRBD1 NA CASSPTGTAYEQYF TGTGCCAGCAGCCCGACCGGGACAGCCTACGAGCAGTACTTC
TRBJ2-1 TRBV2 NA NA CASSYKGSYNEQFF TGTGCCAGCAGTTACAAGGGCTCCTACAATGAGCAGTTCTTC
TRBJ2-2 TRBV10-3 NA NA CAISAASAGELFF TGTGCCATCAGCGCCGCAAGCGCCGGGGAGCTGTTTTTT
TRBJ2-5 TRBV11-2 TRBD2 NA CASSHWGGRSDETQYF TGTGCCAGCAGCCACTGGGGGGGGAGAAGTGATGAGACCCAGTACTTC
TRBJ1-1 TRBV18 NA NA CASSQSPPPTEAFF TGTGCCAGCTCACAATCCCCTCCCCCCACTGAAGCTTTCTTT
TRBJ2-3 TRBV5-4 NA few CASSSGGGSTDTQYF TGTGCCAGCAGCTCCGGAGGGGGTAGCACAGATACGCAGTATTTT
TRBJ1-2 TRBV6-8 NA NA CARQGKGGYTF TGTGCCAGGCAAGGGAAAGGTGGGTACACCTTC
TRBJ2-7 TRBV10-2 NA NA CASSDLASVDREQYF TGCGCCAGCAGTGATCTTGCTAGCGTCGATCGGGAGCAGTACTTC
TRBJ2-5 TRBV18 NA NA CASSPVAVRETQYF TGTGCCAGCTCACCCGTAGCGGTGCGCGAGACCCAGTACTTC
TRBJ2-5 TRBV5-6 TRBD2 NA CASSPTGLAGQETQYF TGTGCCAGCAGCCCCACGGGACTAGCGGGACAAGAGACCCAGTACTTC
TRBJ2-2 TRBV28 NA NA CASSLITGKNTGELFF TGTGCCAGCAGTTTAATCACAGGGAAGAACACCGGGGAGCTGTTTTTT
TRBJ2-7 TRBV5-1 TRBD2 NA CASSSGGQRATYEQYF TGCGCCAGCAGCTCGGGAGGCCAGCGGGCCACCTACGAGCAGTACTTC
TRBJ2-7 TRBV6-5 TRBD2 NA CASEGTSGSSYEQYF TGTGCCAGCGAAGGAACTAGCGGGAGTTCCTACGAGCAGTACTTC
TRBJ2-7 TRBV10-1 TRBD2 NA CASSEGGLADSYEQYF TGCGCCAGCAGTGAGGGGGGACTAGCGGACTCCTACGAGCAGTACTTC